The clone carrying this TCR beta chain was seen just once. Antigen unknown. The CDR3 sequence is 15 residues long. The V segment lost 4 bases and the J segment 0 bases; nucleotides outside the gene matches: 2. Germline assignment: CDR1 SEHNR and CDR2 FQNEAQ (reference sequence). The sample belongs to a study of T cells in narcolepsy. Study-wide background: Patients with NT1 or NT2 and healthy control donors were enrolled. Overall study findings and caveats: Reportedly, autoreactive clonotypes were serially detected in patients' blood but not controls'. Autoreactive HCRT-specific and TRIB2-specific clonotypes were marked in same-patient CSF-versus-blood CD4+ comparisons.

Assay: immunoSEQ multiplex PCR; the TCRdb copy retains only in-frame clones and omits some. In the table there are fewer than 35,000 clones, around 83% of which are singletons. Sequenced sample: CD45RA- memory CD4+ T cells from PBMCs. This chain joins TRBV7-9 and TRBJ2-3; 9 bases map to TRBD1. The sequence was obtained from a human donor with narcolepsy. CDR3 DNA: TGTGCCAGCAGCTCTGGGACAGGGAGCACAGATACGCAGTATTTT. Amino acid sequence: CASSSGTGSTDTQYF. The full variable domain, in which reference TRBV7-9 and TRBJ2-3 provide the parts outside the CDR3, is DTGVSQNPRHKITKRGQNVTFRCDPISEHNRLYWYRQTLGQGPEFLTYFQNEAQLEKSRLLSDRFSAERPKGSFSTLEIQRTEQGDSAMYLCASSSGTGSTDTQYFGPGTRLTVL.